Listed here is a single T cell receptor (beta chain). PCR used 60 Vbeta primers and 13 Jbeta primers. Method: immunoSEQ multiplex PCR; TCRdb's copy keeps in-frame clones and lacks some. Of some 140,000 clones listed, approximately 61% were seen once; the top ten hold around 1.6%. This entry belongs to a study of cytomegalovirus exposure and HLA in healthy donors. CDR1 is KGHSH, CDR2 LQKENI, per germline. Trimming took 5 bases from V and 4 from J; bases not matched to a gene: 4. The CDR3 spans 13 residues. The sequence was obtained from a human donor in good health. V is TRBV18 and J is TRBJ2-5, with TRBD1 identical over 7 bases. The sample comprised PBMCs. CDR3 sequence: CASSGRQGETQYF. The CDR3 nucleotides are TGTGCCAGCTCAGGGCGACAGGGAGAGACCCAGTACTTC. Looking up the rest from reference TRBV18 and TRBJ2-5 gives the full variable domain: NAGVMQNPRHLVRRRGQEARLRCSPMKGHSHVYWYRQLPEEGLKFMVYLQKENIIDESGMPKERFSAEFPKEGPSILRIQQVVRGDSAAYFCASSGRQGETQYFGPGTRLLVL.